One sample yielded the 9 T cell receptor beta chains listed below, sequenced in a study of cytomegalovirus exposure and HLA in healthy donors (dated by TCRdb to about 2017). Library preparation was by the immunoSEQ multiplex PCR assay. For the multiplex PCR, a mixture combining 60 forward primers for TCR Vbeta segments and 13 reverse primers for TCR Jbeta segments was used. Here the immuneACCESS table is served through TCRdb, limited to in-frame sequences with V and J called. Missing clones are a known gap in these copies; in checked studies unresolved V genes cover under half, and the rest lacks a known reason. For this sample there are tens of thousands of clones; about 71% appear just once. Roughly 7.7% of the sample is held by the ten biggest clonotypes. The source material was PBMCs. These receptors were obtained from a man in his sixties in good health and CMV-seropositive.

The genes are TRBV2 and TRBJ2-1; TRBD2 agrees at 8 bases. The V gene's germline CDR1 is SNHLY and CDR2 FYNNEI. V was pared by 5 bases and J by 9 bases, with 12 bases of the junction left unmatched. The CDR3 sequence is 15 residues long. CDR3: CASSPRGGGPREQFF. The CDR3 DNA sequence: TGTGCCAGCAGTCCAAGGGGCGGGGGGCCCCGTGAGCAGTTCTTC. Complete variable domain (other parts from reference TRBV2 and TRBJ2-1): EPEVTQTPSHQVTQMGQEVILRCVPISNHLYFYWYRQILGQKVEFLVSFYNNEISEKSEIFDDQFSVERPDGSNFTLKIRSTKLEDSAMYFCASSPRGGGPREQFFGPGTRLTVL.

V is TRBV9 and J is TRBJ2-1; D ambiguous. The CDR3 has 13 residues. Trimming removed 3 bases at V and 5 bases at J, with 9 bases between. The germline gives CDR1 SGDLS, CDR2 YYNGEE. CDR3: CASSGEKNNEQFF. For the CDR3, the DNA is TGTGCCAGCAGCGGTGAGAAAAACAATGAGCAGTTCTTC.

The rearrangement uses TRBV7-9 and TRBJ1-4, with D hard to call. This CDR3 has 11 residues. The germline V and J ends were trimmed by 4 bases and 7 bases, with 4 bases remaining between them. Germline-derived CDR1 and CDR2 are SEHNR and FQNEAQ (reference sequence). CDR3 loop: CASSSGEKLFF. CDR3 DNA sequence: TGTGCCAGCAGCTCGGGTGAAAAACTGTTTTTT.

The J gene is TRBJ1-1, the V gene TRBV7-9; D gene unclear. V lost 0 bases and J 3 bases, leaving 8 bases between the germline ends. The CDR3 covers 14 residues. Germline V gives CDR1 SEHNR, CDR2 FQNEAQ (reference sequence). Written as DNA, the CDR3 is TGTGCCAGCAGCTTAGCGGAGGAGGACACTGAAGCTTTCTTT. Its protein product is CASSLAEEDTEAFF.

This chain uses TRBV5-1 with TRBJ2-7; TRBD1 agrees at 7 bases. This CDR3 is built from 15 residues. Looked up from germline, CDR1 is SGHRS and CDR2 is YFSETQ. Trimming removed 4 bases from V and 0 bases from J; junction bases left unmatched: 7. The CDR3 loop is CASSGQDGASYEQYF. The CDR3 nucleotides read TGCGCCAGCAGCGGACAGGACGGGGCCTCCTACGAGCAGTACTTC.

The V gene is TRBV6-5, the J gene TRBJ1-5, with 7 bases matching TRBD1. The CDR3 is 16 amino acids. J gave up 3 bases and V 0 bases, and 5 bases lay outside the gene matches. The V gene's germline CDR1 is MNHEY and CDR2 SVGAGI. The DNA for the CDR3 is TGTGCCAGCAGTTACTCGGGTACAGGGGCCAATCAGCCCCAGCATTTT. Translated, it gives CASSYSGTGANQPQHF.

This clone appeared once. This chain links TRBV6-5 with TRBJ2-7; the match to TRBD1 covers 8 bases. J lost 5 bases, V lost 0 bases, and 9 bases had no gene match. This CDR3 region has 16 residues. CDR1 MNHEY and CDR2 SVGAGI come from the germline V gene. CDR3 DNA: TGTGCCAGCAGTTACTCAAGTCGGACAGGGATCCACGAGCAGTACTTC. Its protein product is CASSYSSRTGIHEQYF.

Comments on this clone: The same CDR3 is also encoded by other DNA sequences in this sample. The chain has TRBV5-6 and TRBJ2-2; tentative D call: TRBD1 (5 bases). Germline values: CDR1 SGHDT, CDR2 YYEEEE. Trimming left V 4 bases short and J 0 bases short, with 10 bases between. The CDR3 sequence is 15 residues long. The CDR3 sequence is CASSRGQANTGELFF. CDR3 nucleotide sequence: TGTGCCAGCAGCCGAGGACAAGCGAACACCGGGGAGCTGTTTTTT.

The chain links TRBV6-1 to TRBJ2-7, with D perhaps matching TRBD2 (7 bases). This CDR3 has 15 residues. CDR1 is MNHNS and CDR2 is SASEGT in the germline V gene. V was shortened by 7 bases and J by 4 bases, with 20 bases between the two germline ends. This chain's CDR3 is CASKGVAGVRYEQYF. CDR3 nucleotide sequence: TGTGCCAGCAAGGGGGTAGCGGGTGTCAGATACGAGCAGTACTTC.